These 6 T cell receptor beta chains came from one sample sequenced in a study of cytomegalovirus exposure and HLA in healthy donors. PCR was performed using 60 Vbeta and 13 Jbeta primers. Here immunoSEQ multiplex PCR was the method, and the copy in TCRdb shows in-frame clones only, minus some. The data contain 150,000 to 200,000 clones, 80% to 90% of them seen just once; the ten biggest clones take up about 9.3%. Sequences were obtained from PBMCs. All receptors derive from a man aged 18 to 35 in good health and CMV-seropositive.

The chain has TRBV9 and TRBJ2-1; 16 bases are shared with TRBD2. The V gene's germline CDR1 is SGDLS and CDR2 YYNGEE. Trimming took 3 bases from V and 1 from J; bases not matched to a gene: 7. The CDR3 contains 19 residues. The CDR3 region has the DNA TGTGCCAGCAGCGCCGGGACTAGCGGGGGGGTTGAATCCTACAATGAGCAGTTCTTC. It encodes CASSAGTSGGVESYNEQFF.

V is TRBV7-9 and J is TRBJ2-4; D is possibly TRBD2 (5 bases). Trimming pared 0 bases from V and 0 bases from J, leaving 9 bases between. Germline V gene data show CDR1 as SEHNR and CDR2 as FQNEAQ (reference sequence). This CDR3 is 16 amino acids long. Here the CDR3 reads CASSLARGLAKNIQYF. The CDR3 region has the DNA TGTGCCAGCAGCTTAGCCCGGGGATTAGCCAAAAACATTCAGTACTTC.

This clone has just a few counts. V is TRBV5-1 and J is TRBJ1-5; unclear D gene. CDR3 length equals 14 residues. Germline V gene data show CDR1 as SGHRS and CDR2 as YFSETQ. Trimming stripped 0 bases from V and 2 bases from J, with 6 bases between. CDR3 sequence reads: CASSLESGNQPQHF. The CDR3 region has the DNA TGCGCCAGCAGCTTGGAATCGGGCAATCAGCCCCAGCATTTT.

The genes are TRBV9 and TRBJ2-3; 15 bases agree with TRBD2. This CDR3 comprises 16 residues. The germline gives CDR1 SGDLS, CDR2 YYNGEE. With V trimmed by 5 bases and J by 3 bases, 4 bases remained unmatched. The CDR3: CASSAGLAGGTDTQYF. For the CDR3, the DNA is TGTGCCAGCAGTGCTGGACTAGCGGGGGGGACAGATACGCAGTATTTT.

The rearrangement joins TRBV5-6 to TRBJ2-4; the D gene is possibly TRBD2 (5 bases). The ends were cut back, 4 bases at V and 2 bases at J, with 10 bases in the middle. The V gene's germline CDR1 is SGHDT and CDR2 YYEEEE. This CDR3 has 14 residues. CDR3 in amino acids: CASSPLAPKNIQYF. In nucleotides, the CDR3 is TGTGCCAGCAGCCCGCTAGCTCCCAAAAACATTCAGTACTTC.

This rearrangement joins TRBV11-2 to TRBJ2-7; 9 nucleotides match TRBD1. The CDR3 loop spans 14 amino acids. J gave up 1 base and V 5 bases, and 3 bases lay outside the gene matches. Germline V lookup: CDR1 SGHAT, CDR2 FQNNGV. The CDR3 sequence is CASSIGTGSYEQYF. Here the CDR3 DNA reads TGTGCCAGCAGCATAGGGACAGGGTCCTACGAGCAGTACTTC.